This T cell receptor beta chain emerged from a study of radiotherapy plus CTLA-4 blockade in lung cancer. Per germline, CDR1 SGHVS and CDR2 FQNEAQ. Trimming left V 3 bases short and J 8 bases short, with 15 bases between. The length of the CDR3 is 14 residues. The protocol was immunoSEQ multiplex PCR, while the TCRdb copy is restricted to in-frame clones and leaves out a portion. Of about 45,000 clones in the sample, 55% to 80% were seen once. This clone was recorded only once. The rearrangement joins TRBV7-8 to TRBJ2-3; D is unclear. The sequenced sample was peripheral blood, obtained from a patient treated with radiotherapy plus ipilimumab. The receptor was isolated from a human donor with non-small cell lung cancer who had a complete response to radiotherapy plus ipilimumab. CDR3 loop: CASSLLTMPVTQYF. The CDR3 DNA is TGTGCCAGCAGCTTGTTGACAATGCCCGTTACGCAGTATTTT.